Each of the 29 T cell receptor beta chains below was sequenced from the same sample in a study of beta chain features in type 1 diabetes. Findings and caveats of the study: Type 1 diabetes patients had moderately but significantly shorter TCRB CDR3s in all four CD4+ subsets.

These receptors are not linked to any known antigen. The isolated RNA, all of it, was reverse transcribed, so expressed TCRB transcripts were what got sequenced. The assay was immunoSEQ multiplex PCR, and TCRdb's table has in-frame clones only and misses some. The data show approximately 140,000 clones, with around 8.8% seen just once and approximately 0.7% held by the top ten. The material sequenced was central memory CD4+ T cells from blood. The receptors derive from a man aged 30-40 years with type 1 diabetes.

The genes are TRBV5-1 and TRBJ1-4; D gene ambiguous. Germline-derived CDR1 and CDR2 are SGHRS and YFSETQ. This CDR3 has 13 amino acids. Trimming took 1 base from V and 8 from J, leaving 9 bases between them. The CDR3 here is CASSLLPSEKLFF. Written as DNA, the CDR3 is TGCGCCAGCAGCTTGCTACCGAGCGAAAAACTGTTTTTT.

This rearrangement joins TRBV4-1 to TRBJ1-6; no definite D call. V dropped 1 base and J dropped 10 bases, with 11 bases sitting between them. Germline V gives CDR1 MGHRA, CDR2 YSYEKL. The CDR3 runs 14 residues. This CDR3 is CASSQGDNGSPLHF. As DNA, the CDR3 is TGCGCCAGCAGCCAAGGTGACAACGGCTCACCCCTCCACTTT.

V is TRBV5-5 and J is TRBJ2-5; the D is unclear. The CDR3 has 15 amino acids. The germline CDR1 and CDR2 sequences are SGHKS and YYEKEE (reference sequence). The ends were cut back, 4 bases at V and 9 bases at J, with 22 bases in the middle. The CDR3 spells CASSLDTVRSNPQYF. In DNA, the CDR3 is TGTGCCAGCAGCCTCGACACGGTACGAAGCAATCCCCAGTACTTC. The full variable domain, in which reference TRBV5-5 and TRBJ2-5 provide the parts outside the CDR3, is DAGVTQSPTHLIKTRGQQVTLRCSPISGHKSVSWYQQVLGQGPQFIFQYYEKEERGRGNFPDRFSARQFPNYSSELNVNALLLGDSALYLCASSLDTVRSNPQYFGPGTRLLVL.

As for this clone: The same CDR3 arises from other DNA sequences in this sample as well. V usage is TRBV9 and J usage is TRBJ2-5; 8 bases are shared with TRBD2. Germline CDR1 and CDR2: SGDLS and YYNGEE. The CDR3 loop spans 14 amino acids. J lost 3 bases, V lost 0 bases, and 1 base had no gene match. The CDR3 region is CASSVAGGEETQYF. The CDR3 DNA sequence: TGTGCCAGCAGCGTAGCCGGGGGGGAAGAGACCCAGTACTTC.

The chain combines TRBV5-1 with TRBJ1-6; TRBD1 is a possible D gene (5 bases). The germline V gene has CDR1 SGHRS and CDR2 YFSETQ. Trimming pared 4 bases from V and 0 bases from J, leaving 14 bases between. This CDR3 has 17 amino acids. The CDR3 sequence: CASSLGGPSSYNSPLHF. CDR3 nucleotide sequence: TGCGCCAGCAGCCTCGGGGGTCCCAGCTCCTATAATTCACCCCTCCACTTT. Combining the CDR3 with reference TRBV5-1 and TRBJ1-6 gives the whole variable domain KAGVTQTPRYLIKTRGQQVTLSCSPISGHRSVSWYQQTPGQGLQFLFEYFSETQRNKGNFPGRFSGRQFSNSRSEMNVSTLELGDSALYLCASSLGGPSSYNSPLHFGNGTRLTVT.

The genes are TRBV18 and TRBJ1-2, with 8 bases that match TRBD1. The trim removed 4 bases at V and 1 base at J, leaving 11 bases unmatched. Per germline, CDR1 KGHSH and CDR2 LQKENI. This CDR3 has 17 residues. Here the CDR3 reads CASSLRTDRASNYGYTF. The CDR3 DNA reads as TGTGCCAGCTCACTTCGGACGGACAGGGCAAGTAACTATGGCTACACCTTC.

The rearrangement joins TRBV6-5 to TRBJ1-6; D gene ambiguous. The CDR3 spans 14 residues. V was pared by 10 bases and J by 7 bases, with 17 bases between. Looked up from germline, CDR1 is MNHEY and CDR2 is SVGAGI. The CDR3 loop reads CATLSLANNSPLHF. Here the CDR3 DNA reads TGTGCCACACTCTCCCTTGCGAACAATTCACCCCTCCACTTT.

This clone was seen only a few times. The rearrangement uses TRBV5-1 and TRBJ1-5; a weak D match, TRBD1 (5 bases). V was cut by 3 bases and J by 7 bases, with 17 bases left in between. The CDR3 contains 15 residues. CDR1 is SGHRS, CDR2 YFSETQ, per germline. This CDR3 is CASSYGSGGDQPQHF. CDR3 sequence (DNA): TGCGCCAGCAGCTATGGGTCGGGAGGGGACCAGCCCCAGCATTTT. The entire variable domain, with the rest obtained from reference TRBV5-1 and TRBJ1-5, is as follows: KAGVTQTPRYLIKTRGQQVTLSCSPISGHRSVSWYQQTPGQGLQFLFEYFSETQRNKGNFPGRFSGRQFSNSRSEMNVSTLELGDSALYLCASSYGSGGDQPQHFGDGTRLSIL.

The sample holds a few counts of this clone. The chain joins TRBV7-6 to TRBJ2-5; TRBD1 is a possible D gene (5 bases). Germline loops: CDR1 SGHVS, CDR2 FNYEAQ. The CDR3 totals 15 residues. Trimming left V 1 base short and J 1 base short, with 10 bases between. CDR3 DNA: TGTGCCAGCAGCTTAGATTACAGGACCCAAGAGACCCAGTACTTC. It specifies CASSLDYRTQETQYF.

This clone has only a few counts. The chain employs TRBV2 and TRBJ1-2, with D maybe TRBD1 (5 bases). The CDR3 extends over 15 amino acids. The germline CDR1 and CDR2 sequences are SNHLY and FYNNEI. V dropped 4 bases and J dropped 6 bases, with 18 bases sitting between them. The chain's CDR3 is CASSVFDGAPHGYTF. CDR3 DNA sequence: TGTGCCAGCAGTGTTTTTGATGGGGCGCCCCATGGCTACACCTTC.

This chain joins TRBV29-1 and TRBJ1-2, with D hard to call. Germline lookup yields CDR1 SQVTM and CDR2 ANQGSEA. V was cut by 4 bases and J by 5 bases, with 8 bases left in between. CDR3 size: 11 residues. The CDR3 DNA sequence: TGCAGCGTTGGCCAGACTTATGGCTACACCTTC. Protein: CSVGQTYGYTF.

The chain carries TRBV28 and TRBJ1-2; unclear D gene. Germline CDR1 MDHEN, CDR2 SYDVKM. The V and J ends lost 5 bases and 0 bases respectively, with 16 bases between them. CDR3 size: 16 residues. The CDR3 DNA sequence: TGTGCCAGCAGTCCCGGAGGGTGGATCACTAACTATGGCTACACCTTC. It translates to CASSPGGWITNYGYTF.

This sequence joins TRBV6-5 and TRBJ1-3; 7 bases align to TRBD1. The J segment lost 3 bases and the V segment lost 0 bases, leaving 2 bases of the junction unmatched. Germline V CDR1 and CDR2: MNHEY, SVGAGI. The CDR3 loop spans 15 amino acids. The CDR3 protein is CASSYSGQIGNTIYF. The CDR3 DNA follows: TGTGCCAGCAGTTACTCGGGACAGATTGGAAACACCATATATTTT.

This chain links TRBV5-4 with TRBJ1-1; D gene ambiguous. The ends were cut back, 4 bases at V and 5 bases at J, with 12 bases in the middle. Germline lookup yields CDR1 SGHNT and CDR2 YYREEE (reference sequence). CDR3 size: 13 residues. The CDR3 DNA follows: TGTGCCAGCAGCCCCCGGTCGGGGACTGAAGCTTTCTTT. Its protein product is CASSPRSGTEAFF. Filled out from reference TRBV5-4 and TRBJ1-1, the complete variable domain reads ETGVTQSPTHLIKTRGQQVTLRCSSQSGHNTVSWYQQALGQGPQFIFQYYREEENGRGNFPPRFSGLQFPNYSSELNVNALELDDSALYLCASSPRSGTEAFFGQGTRLTVV.

The chain uses TRBV10-3 and TRBJ2-5, with a weak D call TRBD2 (7 bases). This CDR3 spans 14 amino acids. Deletions cut 7 bases from V and 5 bases from J, with 17 bases between. Germline values: CDR1 ENHRY, CDR2 SYGVKD. CDR3 DNA sequence: TGTGCCATCAAGGCCCAGGGGAGGGAGGAGACCCAGTACTTC. Its translation: CAIKAQGREETQYF.

This clone was recorded many times. The genes are TRBV29-1 and TRBJ2-5, with D perhaps matching TRBD2 (5 bases). Germline-derived CDR1 and CDR2 are SQVTM and ANQGSEA. The CDR3 covers 13 residues. V was clipped by 3 bases and J by 0 bases, with 8 bases between them. CDR3 sequence reads: CSVDNGDQETQYF. The DNA for the CDR3 is TGCAGCGTTGATAACGGGGACCAAGAGACCCAGTACTTC. The full variable domain, completed using reference TRBV29-1 and TRBJ2-5, is SAVISQKPSRDICQRGTSLTIQCQVDSQVTMMFWYRQQPGQSLTLIATANQGSEATYESGFVIDKFPISRPNLTFSTLTVSNMSPEDSSIYLCSVDNGDQETQYFGPGTRLLVL.

DNA for the CDR3: TGCGCCAGCAGACCCTCCGGGACAGCTGGAAACACCATATATTTT. Its protein product is CASRPSGTAGNTIYF. The chain couples TRBV5-1 to TRBJ1-3; 7 nucleotides agree with TRBD1. Per the germline V gene, CDR1 is SGHRS and CDR2 is YFSETQ. This CDR3 region has 15 residues. The junction had 7 bases not matched to a gene; V was cut back by 5 bases and J by 2 bases. The full variable domain, with the rest looked up from reference TRBV5-1 and TRBJ1-3, is KAGVTQTPRYLIKTRGQQVTLSCSPISGHRSVSWYQQTPGQGLQFLFEYFSETQRNKGNFPGRFSGRQFSNSRSEMNVSTLELGDSALYLCASRPSGTAGNTIYFGEGSWLTVV.

CDR3 residues: CASTSSGSEKLFF. CDR3 sequence (DNA): TGCGCCAGCACTTCTTCCGGTTCCGAAAAACTGTTTTTT. The rearrangement uses TRBV5-1 and TRBJ1-4; no definite D call. The CDR3 has 13 residues. Germline loops: CDR1 SGHRS, CDR2 YFSETQ. The V end lost 6 bases, the J end lost 8 bases, and 14 bases lay between the germline ends.

This clone occurred a few times. This sequence joins TRBV10-3 and TRBJ2-1; possible D gene TRBD2, 5 bases. The CDR3 length is 11 residues. Trimming left V 10 bases short and J 8 bases short, with 12 bases between. Germline CDR1 reads ENHRY; CDR2 reads SYGVKD. The CDR3 DNA is TGTGCCACCTTGGTGAGGGATGAGCAGTTCTTC. It specifies CATLVRDEQFF.

A few counts support this clone. Other DNA variants within this sample encode the same CDR3. The genes are TRBV28 and TRBJ1-5; 7 nucleotides align to TRBD1. With V trimmed by 4 bases and J by 2 bases, 5 bases remained unmatched. The CDR3 has 15 residues. Germline V gives CDR1 MDHEN, CDR2 SYDVKM. CDR3 residues: CASSSPTGRNQPQHF. The CDR3, as DNA: TGTGCCAGCAGTTCTCCGACAGGGCGCAATCAGCCCCAGCATTTT. Full variable domain (missing parts from reference TRBV28 and TRBJ1-5): DVKVTQSSRYLVKRTGEKVFLECVQDMDHENMFWYRQDPGLGLRLIYFSYDVKMKEKGDIPEGYSVSREKKERFSLILESASTNQTSMYLCASSSPTGRNQPQHFGDGTRLSIL.

The V gene is TRBV7-2, the J gene TRBJ1-6; 9 nucleotides match TRBD1. CDR1 and CDR2 from the germline V gene are SGHTA and FQGNSA. The CDR3 extends over 15 amino acids. Trimming at V came to 5 bases and at J to 7 bases, leaving 6 bases not matched to a gene. The DNA of the CDR3 is TGTGCCAGCAGCGGAGCCGGGACAGGGAATTCACCCCTCCACTTT. Encoded protein: CASSGAGTGNSPLHF.

This chain connects TRBV6-5 to TRBJ1-1, with TRBD1 matching over 9 bases. Germline V CDR1 and CDR2: MNHEY, SVGAGI. V was pared by 7 bases and J by 5 bases, with 5 bases of the junction left unmatched. CDR3 length: 13 residues. CDR3 protein: CASKRQGVTEAFF. CDR3 DNA: TGTGCCAGCAAAAGACAGGGGGTTACTGAAGCTTTCTTT.

Only a few counts were recorded for this clone. The chain recombines TRBV5-1 with TRBJ2-7, with D tentatively TRBD2 (6 bases). This CDR3 spans 14 amino acids. The germline V and J ends were trimmed by 4 bases and 1 base, with 12 bases remaining between them. Germline V gene data show CDR1 as SGHRS and CDR2 as YFSETQ. For the CDR3, the DNA is TGCGCCAGCAGCGAATACGGGGGTTCCTACGAGCAGTACTTC. Its translation: CASSEYGGSYEQYF.

This clone was seen more than once but under ten times. Written as DNA, the CDR3 is TGCGCCAGCAGCTTGGGGACTGGGAGGGAGACCCAGTACTTC. Residues: CASSLGTGRETQYF. This rearrangement joins TRBV5-1 to TRBJ2-5, with D possibly TRBD2 on 6 matching bases. The CDR3 runs 14 residues. V was trimmed by 0 bases and J by 5 bases, leaving 11 bases between them. Looked up from germline, CDR1 is SGHRS and CDR2 is YFSETQ.

This chain links TRBV30 with TRBJ2-2, with D unresolved. Germline values: CDR1 GTSNPN, CDR2 SVGIG (reference sequence). The CDR3 runs to 13 residues. Trimming took off 3 bases at V and 0 bases at J, with 5 bases between the two ends. The CDR3 loop reads CAWRVANTGELFF. CDR3 coding DNA: TGTGCCTGGAGAGTAGCGAACACCGGGGAGCTGTTTTTT.

This clone was detected only a few times. The V call is TRBV9, the J call TRBJ2-5; 8 bases are a match to TRBD1. Germline V CDR1 and CDR2: SGDLS, YYNGEE. The V and J ends lost 0 bases and 5 bases, in that order; junction bases with no gene match: 6. The length of the CDR3 is 15 residues. The CDR3 loop is CASSVGTGTMETQYF. CDR3 sequence (DNA): TGTGCCAGCAGCGTAGGGACAGGGACCATGGAGACCCAGTACTTC.

This clone was counted only a few times. The V and J genes are TRBV9 and TRBJ2-2; D gene unclear. CDR3 length: 17 residues. V was clipped by 0 bases and J by 3 bases, with 15 bases between them. The germline gives CDR1 SGDLS, CDR2 YYNGEE. CDR3: CASSVAPLGSHTGELFF. DNA for the CDR3: TGTGCCAGCAGCGTAGCTCCCTTGGGCAGCCACACCGGGGAGCTGTTTTTT.

This clone was recorded a few times. The chain uses TRBV5-4 and TRBJ1-1; D possibly corresponds to TRBD1 (5 bases). Germline lookup yields CDR1 SGHNT and CDR2 YYREEE (reference sequence). This CDR3 is 15 amino acids long. The V and J ends lost 4 bases and 0 bases respectively, with 13 bases between them. The CDR3 sequence: CASSRWGLLNTEAFF. The CDR3 DNA reads as TGTGCCAGCAGCCGGTGGGGACTCCTGAACACTGAAGCTTTCTTT.

The genes are TRBV7-2 and TRBJ2-7; 7 positions match TRBD1. V was clipped by 0 bases and J by 2 bases; unmatched bases: 7. Germline values: CDR1 SGHTA, CDR2 FQGNSA. The CDR3 has 16 amino acids. CDR3 in DNA: TGTGCCAGCAGCTTAGCCAGGGGGACGGCCACCTACGAGCAGTACTTC. Translation gives CASSLARGTATYEQYF.